Sequencing of this T cell receptor (beta chain) was carried out in a study of sequential checkpoint blockade in melanoma. The table came from immunoSEQ multiplex PCR; TCRdb's copy has only in-frame clones and leaves some out. The data contain a few thousand clones, around 60% of them singletons. Treatment meaning: randomized to nivolumab then ipilimumab (arm A) or the reverse (arm B). This CDR3 spans 15 amino acids. Germline CDR1 MGHRA, CDR2 YSYEKL. V gave up 4 bases and J gave up 12 bases; unmatched junction bases: 8. This chain links TRBV4-1 with TRBJ2-1; 14 nucleotides match TRBD2. The starting material was CD8+ T cells sorted from blood (inferred from file names), obtained from a patient given nivolumab and ipilimumab in sequence. The clonotype was recovered from a human donor with melanoma. As DNA, the CDR3 is TGCGCCAGCAGCCCGGAGACTAGCGGGGGGGTGGGGCAGTTCTTC. It translates to CASSPETSGGVGQFF.